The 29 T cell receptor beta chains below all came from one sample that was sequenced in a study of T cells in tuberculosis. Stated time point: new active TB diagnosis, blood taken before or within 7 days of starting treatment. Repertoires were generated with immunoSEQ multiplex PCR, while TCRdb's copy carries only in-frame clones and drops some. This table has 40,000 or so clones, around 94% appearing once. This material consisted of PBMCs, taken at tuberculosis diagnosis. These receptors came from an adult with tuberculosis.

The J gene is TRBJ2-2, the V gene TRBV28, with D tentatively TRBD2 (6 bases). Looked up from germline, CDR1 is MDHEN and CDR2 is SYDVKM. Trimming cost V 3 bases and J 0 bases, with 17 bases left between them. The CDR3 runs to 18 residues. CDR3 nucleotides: TGTGCCAGCAGTTTTGTGGGGCGGGGCCCTACGAACACCGGGGAGCTGTTTTTT. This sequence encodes CASSFVGRGPTNTGELFF.

CDR3 residues: CAISYSGDLTDTQYF. CDR3 nucleotides: TGTGCCATCAGTTATAGCGGGGACCTCACAGATACGCAGTATTTT. This chain connects TRBV10-3 to TRBJ2-3; 8 bases match TRBD2. V lost 5 bases to trimming and J lost 2 bases; unmatched junction nucleotides: 6. Per the germline V gene, CDR1 is ENHRY and CDR2 is SYGVKD. The CDR3 runs to 15 residues.

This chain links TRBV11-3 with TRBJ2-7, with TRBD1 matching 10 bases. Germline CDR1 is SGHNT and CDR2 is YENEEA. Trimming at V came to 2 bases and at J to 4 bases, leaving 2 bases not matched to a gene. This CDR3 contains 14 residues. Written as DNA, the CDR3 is TGTGCCAGCAGCTTATGGGGACAGGGGTACGAGCAGTACTTC. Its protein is CASSLWGQGYEQYF.

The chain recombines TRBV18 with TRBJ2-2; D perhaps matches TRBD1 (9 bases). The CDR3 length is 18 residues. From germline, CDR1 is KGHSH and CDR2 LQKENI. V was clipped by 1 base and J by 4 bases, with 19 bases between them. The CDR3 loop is CASSPRIAGTGSTGELFF. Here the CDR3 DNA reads TGTGCCAGCTCACCACGGATAGCGGGGACAGGGAGCACCGGGGAGCTGTTTTTT.

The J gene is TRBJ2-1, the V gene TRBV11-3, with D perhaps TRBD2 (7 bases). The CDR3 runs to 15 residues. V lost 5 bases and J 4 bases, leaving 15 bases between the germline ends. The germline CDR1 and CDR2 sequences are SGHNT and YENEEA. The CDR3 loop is CASSPARGGYNEQFF. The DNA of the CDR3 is TGTGCCAGCAGCCCGGCGAGGGGGGGATACAATGAGCAGTTCTTC.

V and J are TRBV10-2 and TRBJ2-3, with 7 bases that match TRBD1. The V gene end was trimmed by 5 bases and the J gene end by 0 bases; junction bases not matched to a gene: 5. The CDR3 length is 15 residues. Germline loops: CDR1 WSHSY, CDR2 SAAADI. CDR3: CASSRWGQSTDTQYF. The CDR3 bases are TGCGCCAGCAGTAGGTGGGGACAGAGCACAGATACGCAGTATTTT.

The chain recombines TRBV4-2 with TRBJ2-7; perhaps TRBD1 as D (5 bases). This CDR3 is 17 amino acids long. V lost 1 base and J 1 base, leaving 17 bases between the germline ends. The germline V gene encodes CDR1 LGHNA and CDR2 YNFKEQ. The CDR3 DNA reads TGTGCCAGCAGCCAAGCGCTGACAGTAAAGAATTCCTACGAGCAGTACTTC. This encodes CASSQALTVKNSYEQYF.

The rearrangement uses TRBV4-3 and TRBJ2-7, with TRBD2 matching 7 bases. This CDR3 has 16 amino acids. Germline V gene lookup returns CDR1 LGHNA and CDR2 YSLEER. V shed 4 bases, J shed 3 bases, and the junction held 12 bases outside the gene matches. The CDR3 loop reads CASSLVRGVQYYEQYF. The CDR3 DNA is TGCGCCAGCAGCCTTGTCCGGGGGGTACAATACTACGAGCAGTACTTC.

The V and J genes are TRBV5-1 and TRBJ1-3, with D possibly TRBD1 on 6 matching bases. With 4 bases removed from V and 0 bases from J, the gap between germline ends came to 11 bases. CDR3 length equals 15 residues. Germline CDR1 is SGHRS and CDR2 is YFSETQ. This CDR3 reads CASSRDTSSGNTIYF. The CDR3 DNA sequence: TGCGCCAGCAGCCGGGACACATCCTCTGGAAACACCATATATTTT.

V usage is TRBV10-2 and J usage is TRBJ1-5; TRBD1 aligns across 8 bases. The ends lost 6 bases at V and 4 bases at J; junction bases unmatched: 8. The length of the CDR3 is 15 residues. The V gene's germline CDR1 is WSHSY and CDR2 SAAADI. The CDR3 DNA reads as TGCGCCAGCAGCTCCGGGACAGGAGGGAATCAGCCCCAGCATTTT. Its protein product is CASSSGTGGNQPQHF.

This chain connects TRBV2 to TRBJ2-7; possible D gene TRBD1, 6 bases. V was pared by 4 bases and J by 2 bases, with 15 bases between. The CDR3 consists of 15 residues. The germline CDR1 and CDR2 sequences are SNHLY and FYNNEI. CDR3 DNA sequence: TGTGCCAGCAGTGGGGGGCTGTTGGGGCCCTACGAGCAGTACTTC. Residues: CASSGGLLGPYEQYF.

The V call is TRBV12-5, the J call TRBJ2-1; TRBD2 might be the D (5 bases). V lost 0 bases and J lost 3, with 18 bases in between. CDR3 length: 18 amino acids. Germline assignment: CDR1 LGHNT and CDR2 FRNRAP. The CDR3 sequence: CASGLVHFRAGLYNEQFF. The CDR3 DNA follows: TGTGCTAGTGGTTTGGTCCACTTTAGGGCAGGACTCTACAATGAGCAGTTCTTC.

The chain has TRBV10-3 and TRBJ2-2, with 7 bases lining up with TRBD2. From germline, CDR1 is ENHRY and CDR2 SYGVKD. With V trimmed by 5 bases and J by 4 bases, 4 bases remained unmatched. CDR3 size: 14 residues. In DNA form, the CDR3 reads TGTGCCATCAGTCCAACTAGCGCCACCGGGGAGCTGTTTTTT. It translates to CAISPTSATGELFF.

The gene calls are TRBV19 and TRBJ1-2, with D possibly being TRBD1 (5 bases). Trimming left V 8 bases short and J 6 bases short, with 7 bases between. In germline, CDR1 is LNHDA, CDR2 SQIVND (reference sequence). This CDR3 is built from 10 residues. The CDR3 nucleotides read TGTGCCAGTTCAGGGAATGGCTACACCTTC. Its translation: CASSGNGYTF. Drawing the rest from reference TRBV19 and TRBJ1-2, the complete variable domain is DGGITQSPKYLFRKEGQNVTLSCEQNLNHDAMYWYRQDPGQGLRLIYYSQIVNDFQKGDIAEGYSVSREKKESFPLTVTSAQKNPTAFYLCASSGNGYTFGSGTRLTVV.

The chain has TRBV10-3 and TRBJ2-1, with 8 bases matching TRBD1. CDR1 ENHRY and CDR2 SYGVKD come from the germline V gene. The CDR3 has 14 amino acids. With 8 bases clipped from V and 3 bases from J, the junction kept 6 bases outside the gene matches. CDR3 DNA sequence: TGTGCCATCTACCCAGGGGGCGACTACAATGAGCAGTTCTTC. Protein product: CAIYPGGDYNEQFF.

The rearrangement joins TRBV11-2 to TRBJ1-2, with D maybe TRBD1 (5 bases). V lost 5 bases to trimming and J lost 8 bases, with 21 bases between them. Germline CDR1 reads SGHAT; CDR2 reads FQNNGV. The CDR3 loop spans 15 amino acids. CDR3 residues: CASSPAGGPSGGYTF. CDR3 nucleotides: TGTGCCAGCAGCCCGGCGGGGGGACCGTCGGGGGGCTACACCTTC. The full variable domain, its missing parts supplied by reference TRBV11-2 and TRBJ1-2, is EAGVAQSPRYKIIEKRQSVAFWCNPISGHATLYWYQQILGQGPKLLIQFQNNGVVDDSQLPKDRFSAERLKGVDSTLKIQPAKLEDSAVYLCASSPAGGPSGGYTFGSGTRLTVV.

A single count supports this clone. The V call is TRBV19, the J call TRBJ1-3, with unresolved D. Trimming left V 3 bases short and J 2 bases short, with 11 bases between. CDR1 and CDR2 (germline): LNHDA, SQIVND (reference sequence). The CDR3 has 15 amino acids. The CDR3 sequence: CASSMQPRPGNTIYF. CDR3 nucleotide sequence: TGTGCCAGTAGTATGCAACCTAGACCTGGAAACACCATATATTTT.

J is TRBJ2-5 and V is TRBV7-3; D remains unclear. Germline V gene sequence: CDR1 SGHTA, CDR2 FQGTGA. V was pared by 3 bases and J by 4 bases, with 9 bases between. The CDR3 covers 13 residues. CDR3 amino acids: CASSFGPGETQYF. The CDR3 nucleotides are TGTGCCAGCAGCTTCGGTCCCGGAGAGACCCAGTACTTC.

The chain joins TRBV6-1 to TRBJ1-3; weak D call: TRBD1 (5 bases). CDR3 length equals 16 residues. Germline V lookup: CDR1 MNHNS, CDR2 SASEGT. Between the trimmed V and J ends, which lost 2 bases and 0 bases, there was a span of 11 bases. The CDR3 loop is CASSEWGRSSGNTIYF. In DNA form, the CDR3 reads TGTGCCAGCAGTGAATGGGGCCGTAGCTCTGGAAACACCATATATTTT.

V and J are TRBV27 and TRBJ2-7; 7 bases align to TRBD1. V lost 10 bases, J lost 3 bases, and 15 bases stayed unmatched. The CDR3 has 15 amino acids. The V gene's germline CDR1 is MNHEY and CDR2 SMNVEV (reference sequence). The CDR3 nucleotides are TGTGCCACCTCCTCGGCTAGACAGGGACACTACGAGCAGTACTTC. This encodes CATSSARQGHYEQYF.

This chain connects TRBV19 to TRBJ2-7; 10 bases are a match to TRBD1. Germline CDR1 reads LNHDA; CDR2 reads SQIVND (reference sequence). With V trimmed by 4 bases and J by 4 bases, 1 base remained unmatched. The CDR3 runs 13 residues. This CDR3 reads CASSRDRGYEQYF. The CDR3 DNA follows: TGTGCCAGTAGTAGGGACAGGGGTTACGAGCAGTACTTC.

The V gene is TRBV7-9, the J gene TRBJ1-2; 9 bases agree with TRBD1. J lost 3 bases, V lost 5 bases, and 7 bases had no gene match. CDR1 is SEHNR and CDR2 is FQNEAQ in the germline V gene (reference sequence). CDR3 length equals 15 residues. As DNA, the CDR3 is TGTGCCAGCAGCGAAACAGGGGGCGCAGACTATGGCTACACCTTC. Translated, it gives CASSETGGADYGYTF.

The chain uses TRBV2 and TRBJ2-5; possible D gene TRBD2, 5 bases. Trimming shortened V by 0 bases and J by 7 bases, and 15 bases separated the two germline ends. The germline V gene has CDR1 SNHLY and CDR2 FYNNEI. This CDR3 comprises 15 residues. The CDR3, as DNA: TGTGCCAGCAGTGAAGCGCCGGGATCGCGGGTGACCCAGTACTTC. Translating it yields CASSEAPGSRVTQYF.

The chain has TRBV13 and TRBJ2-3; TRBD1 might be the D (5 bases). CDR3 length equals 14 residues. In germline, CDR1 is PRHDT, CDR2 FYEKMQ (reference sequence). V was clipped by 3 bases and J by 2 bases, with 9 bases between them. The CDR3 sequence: CASSFNRFTDTQYF. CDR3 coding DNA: TGTGCCAGCAGCTTCAACAGGTTCACAGATACGCAGTATTTT.

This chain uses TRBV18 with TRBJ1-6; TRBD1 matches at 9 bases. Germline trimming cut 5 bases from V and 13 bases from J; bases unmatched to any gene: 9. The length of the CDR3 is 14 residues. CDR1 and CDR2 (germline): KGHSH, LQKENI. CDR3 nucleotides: TGTGCCAGCTCATCCCCGGGACAGGGACGTCCCCTCCACTTT. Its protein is CASSSPGQGRPLHF.

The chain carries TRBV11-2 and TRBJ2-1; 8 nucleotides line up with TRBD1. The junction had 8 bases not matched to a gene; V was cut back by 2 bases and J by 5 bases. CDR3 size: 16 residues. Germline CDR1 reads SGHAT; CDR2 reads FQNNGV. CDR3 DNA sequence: TGTGCCAGCAGCTTATATAGGACAGGGCCCCACAATGAGCAGTTCTTC. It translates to CASSLYRTGPHNEQFF.

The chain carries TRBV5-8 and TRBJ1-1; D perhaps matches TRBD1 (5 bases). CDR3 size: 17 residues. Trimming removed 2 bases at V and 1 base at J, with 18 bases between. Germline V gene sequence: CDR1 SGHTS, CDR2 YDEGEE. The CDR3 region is CASSFFRGVGANTEAFF. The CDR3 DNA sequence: TGTGCCAGCAGCTTCTTCCGCGGGGTAGGGGCGAACACTGAAGCTTTCTTT.

CDR3 residues: CASSPNRDSYEQYF. The CDR3, as DNA: TGTGCCAGCTCACCAAACAGGGATTCCTACGAGCAGTACTTC. V is TRBV18 and J is TRBJ2-7; tentatively, D is TRBD1 (6 bases). The ends were cut back, 2 bases at V and 1 base at J, with 9 bases in the middle. CDR1 and CDR2 (germline): KGHSH, LQKENI. This CDR3 is built from 14 residues.

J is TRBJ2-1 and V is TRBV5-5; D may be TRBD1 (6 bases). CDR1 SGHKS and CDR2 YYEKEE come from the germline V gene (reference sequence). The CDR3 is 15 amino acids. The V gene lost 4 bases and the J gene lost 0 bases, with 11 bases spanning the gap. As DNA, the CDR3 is TGTGCCAGCAGCGATATAGGGGGCTCCTACAATGAGCAGTTCTTC. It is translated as CASSDIGGSYNEQFF.